This T cell receptor (beta chain) was captured by sequencing in a study of CD8+ T cells in alopecia areata. Study background: Affected scalp percentage set treated patients' severity scores.

Per the germline V gene, CDR1 is SEHNR and CDR2 is FQNEAQ (reference sequence). This CDR3 region has 15 residues. V was clipped by 2 bases and J by 8 bases; unmatched bases: 9. Sequencing used cDNA as its template, made by extracting RNA and reverse transcribing it. TCRdb keeps only in-frame clones here, not all; method: immunoSEQ multiplex PCR. The sample has 100,000 to 150,000 clones; over 60% are singletons. Documented treatment: oral pan-JAK inhibitor, 5-10 mg twice daily. CD4+ and CD8+ T cells were sorted from PBMCs. The clonotype originates from a human donor with alopecia areata. Here the sequenced sample was CD4+ T cells sorted from blood, taken at week 4, from a patient treated with tofacitinib. The rearrangement links TRBV7-9 to TRBJ2-1; TRBD2 matches 7 bases. The CDR3 DNA follows: TGTGCCAGCAGCTTAAAAGCGGGAACCCTTTATGAGCAGTTCTTC. This codes for CASSLKAGTLYEQFF.